Shown below are 16 T cell receptor beta chains from a single sample sequenced in a study of Ad26.COV2.S vaccination and SARS-CoV-2 variants. Indicated treatment: some 19 received Ad26.COV2.S at low or high dose, single or two shots; about 5 received placebo; per-sample allocation not given. All samples were drawn on day 63, counting from the first vaccine or placebo injection. Repertoires were generated with immunoSEQ multiplex PCR, while TCRdb's copy carries only in-frame clones and drops some. The table has around 320,000 clones, 70% to 90% seen once; the top ten hold 1.5% to 2.5%. Source: peripheral blood, taken in a trial of Ad26.COV2.S vaccine versus placebo. The source of these receptors is a person aged 18 to 65 who received the Ad26.COV2.S COVID-19 vaccine or a placebo.

This clone has more than one count but fewer than ten. CDR3 protein: CATSDSQGVEAFF. DNA for the CDR3: TGTGCCACCAGTGATTCTCAGGGAGTTGAAGCTTTCTTT. V and J are TRBV24-1 and TRBJ1-1; tentatively, D is TRBD1 (5 bases). The V gene lost 2 bases and the J gene lost 7 bases, with 10 bases spanning the gap. This CDR3 spans 13 amino acids. From germline, CDR1 is KGHDR and CDR2 SFDVKD.

This sequence joins TRBV28 and TRBJ2-6; TRBD1 agrees at 11 bases. CDR1 is MDHEN, CDR2 SYDVKM, per germline. Losses at the gene ends were 10 bases for V and 0 bases for J; bases not matched to a gene: 5. The CDR3 extends over 16 amino acids. As DNA, the CDR3 is TGTGCCATTCCGGGACAGGGGGGCTCTGGGGCCAACGTCCTGACTTTC. This gives the protein CAIPGQGGSGANVLTF.

This chain links TRBV9 with TRBJ2-5; TRBD2 agrees at 12 bases. Germline trimming cut 5 bases from V and 2 bases from J; bases unmatched to any gene: 7. The CDR3 has 16 residues. Germline loops: CDR1 SGDLS, CDR2 YYNGEE. The CDR3: CASSLTSGGRQETQYF. In DNA form, the CDR3 reads TGTGCCAGCAGTCTCACTAGCGGGGGGCGTCAAGAGACCCAGTACTTC.

This clone was observed once. The chain has TRBV4-1 and TRBJ1-3; 7 nucleotides line up with TRBD1. The trim removed 0 bases at V and 0 bases at J, leaving 11 bases unmatched. The CDR3 extends over 19 amino acids. Germline V gene lookup returns CDR1 MGHRA and CDR2 YSYEKL. The CDR3 DNA sequence: TGCGCCAGCAGCCAAGATGGGGAGGGGGCTATCCCCTCTGGAAACACCATATATTTT. Protein product: CASSQDGEGAIPSGNTIYF.

The rearrangement uses TRBV5-1 and TRBJ1-2; D is perhaps TRBD1 (6 bases). Trimming removed 0 bases from V and 8 bases from J, with 14 bases in between. Germline CDR1 reads SGHRS; CDR2 reads YFSETQ. CDR3 length equals 14 residues. CDR3 in amino acids: CASSLGGRIFGYTF. In nucleotides, the CDR3 is TGCGCCAGCAGCTTGGGGGGGCGGATCTTCGGCTACACCTTC.

The V gene is TRBV9, the J gene TRBJ2-2; maybe TRBD1 (5 bases). Germline V gene lookup returns CDR1 SGDLS and CDR2 YYNGEE. The CDR3 is 18 amino acids. Between the trimmed V and J ends, which lost 0 bases and 4 bases, there was a span of 19 bases. The CDR3 DNA sequence: TGTGCCAGCAGCGTAGTGGTAGGGGCGAGGATCGGCACCGGGGAGCTGTTTTTT. Protein sequence: CASSVVVGARIGTGELFF.

The sample holds one count of this clone. The chain combines TRBV5-6 with TRBJ1-4; weak D call: TRBD1 (5 bases). This CDR3 is 17 amino acids long. V lost 0 bases and J 0 bases, leaving 12 bases between the germline ends. The germline gives CDR1 SGHDT, CDR2 YYEEEE. Written as DNA, the CDR3 is TGTGCCAGCAGCTTGGCCCGTCCGGGGGCAACTAATGAAAAACTGTTTTTT. Protein sequence: CASSLARPGATNEKLFF.

This sequence joins TRBV3-1 (or the pseudogene TRBV3-2) and TRBJ1-4, with TRBD1 matching 8 bases. Trimming cost V 5 bases and J 4 bases; bases outside gene matches: 6. The length of the CDR3 is 15 residues. The germline V gene has CDR1 LGHDT and CDR2 YNNKEL (reference sequence). The CDR3 here is CASSTGTGLNEKLFF. Here the CDR3 DNA reads TGTGCCAGCAGCACCGGGACAGGCCTTAATGAAAAACTGTTTTTT.

This clone came up a few times. J is TRBJ1-1 and V is TRBV7-2; perhaps TRBD1 as D (5 bases). Germline CDR1 is SGHTA and CDR2 is FQGNSA. The CDR3 sequence is 15 residues long. V shed 3 bases and J shed 1 base, with 12 bases lying between them. Here the CDR3 reads CASSFPGLGNTEAFF. In DNA, the CDR3 is TGTGCCAGCAGCTTTCCGGGGCTAGGGAACACTGAAGCTTTCTTT.

As regards this clone: A much bigger clone sits one base away, suggesting this may be a read error. The genes are TRBV6-5 and TRBJ2-5, with 13 bases lining up with TRBD2. Trimming removed 5 bases from V and 2 bases from J; junction bases left unmatched: 2. The germline CDR1 and CDR2 sequences are MNHEY and SVGAGI. CDR3 size: 15 residues. CDR3 amino acids: CASSKLAGGQETQYF. The CDR3 nucleotides are TGTGCCAGCAGTAAACTAGCGGGGGGGCAAGAGACCCAGTACTTC.

The chain joins TRBV30 to TRBJ1-2; D might be TRBD1 (6 bases). Per the germline V gene, CDR1 is GTSNPN and CDR2 is SVGIG (reference sequence). V lost 0 bases, J lost 7 bases, and 18 bases lay in between. The CDR3 runs to 15 residues. CDR3 sequence: CAWSVSTGKTGGYTF. CDR3 in DNA: TGTGCCTGGAGTGTTAGTACAGGGAAAACAGGTGGCTACACCTTC.

This chain uses TRBV4-3 with TRBJ1-6, with D perhaps TRBD1 (5 bases). Germline V gives CDR1 LGHNA, CDR2 YSLEER. CDR3 length equals 15 residues. V was clipped by 0 bases and J by 8 bases, with 11 bases between them. CDR3: CASSQDGQGYSPLHF. In DNA, the CDR3 is TGCGCCAGCAGCCAAGATGGGCAGGGATATTCACCCCTCCACTTT.

The chain joins TRBV7-2 to TRBJ1-1; a possible D gene is TRBD1 (5 bases). With 2 bases removed from V and 1 base from J, the gap between germline ends came to 14 bases. The CDR3 totals 16 residues. CDR1 and CDR2 (germline): SGHTA, FQGNSA. The CDR3, as DNA: TGTGCCAGCAGCTTACGGAGGGGTGTGGGGAACACTGAAGCTTTCTTT. Translation: CASSLRRGVGNTEAFF.

The chain is built from TRBV18 and TRBJ1-1; TRBD1 matches 10 bases. The germline gives CDR1 KGHSH, CDR2 LQKENI. The CDR3 totals 15 residues. The ends lost 4 bases at V and 5 bases at J; junction bases unmatched: 7. Here the CDR3 reads CASSRDRGRDTEAFF. The DNA for the CDR3 is TGTGCCAGCTCACGGGACAGGGGCCGCGATACTGAAGCTTTCTTT.

The genes are TRBV7-2 and TRBJ1-1, with no clear D. Germline CDR1 and CDR2: SGHTA and FQGNSA. Between the trimmed V and J ends, which lost 5 bases and 5 bases, there was a span of 12 bases. This CDR3 is 13 amino acids long. CDR3 coding DNA: TGTGCCAGCAGCCCCGAGGGTTGGACTGAAGCTTTCTTT. It yields the protein CASSPEGWTEAFF.

The chain employs TRBV27 and TRBJ1-5; 8 bases are shared with TRBD1. From germline, CDR1 is MNHEY and CDR2 SMNVEV (reference sequence). V lost 4 bases to trimming and J lost 7 bases; unmatched junction nucleotides: 15. CDR3 size: 17 residues. The CDR3 nucleotides are TGTGCCAGCAGTTCCGCCATACCAGGGGGCGCCGGGCAGCCCCAGCATTTT. This encodes CASSSAIPGGAGQPQHF.